This TCR beta chain stems from a study of Graves' ophthalmopathy and Graves' hyperthyroidism. The authors amplified TCR beta CDR3 regions from RNA transcripts. RT-PCR with HTBI primers came first, then second-round multiplex PCR. TCRdb used MiXCR to reprocess the multiplex PCR reads, holding one entry per CDR3 protein. Of around 1.1 million distinct CDR3 sequences in the sample, less than 45% were seen once. Hyperthyroidism patients were newly diagnosed, under 2 months' duration, aged 18 to 65. Clinicians made diagnoses from clinical symptoms, serum thyroxine, TRAb, thyroid ultrasound and orbital computed tomography. The sample holds many counts of this clonotype. Antigen specificity is unknown. The study's findings and limits: A model built from 13 signatures distinguished ophthalmopathy from stable hyperthyroidism with roughly 90% sensitivity and less than 83% specificity. Blood also harbored most expanded thyroid clonotypes above 0.001 frequency.

Source material: peripheral blood or thyroid tissue (not recorded which). This sequence was found in an adult man with Graves' hyperthyroidism.

CDR3 protein: CASSTNGQTNSPLHF. Written as DNA, the CDR3 is TGTGCCAGCAGCACCAATGGACAGACTAATTCACCCCTCCACTTT. The chain joins TRBV7-2 to TRBJ1-6; possibly TRBD1 for D (6 bases). With 5 bases removed from V and 6 bases from J, the gap between germline ends came to 14 bases. The germline CDR1 and CDR2 sequences are SGHTA and FQGNSA. This CDR3 comprises 15 residues.